One sample yielded the 17 T cell receptor beta chains listed below, sequenced in a study of control samples from healthy donors and cancer patients. Data came from immunoSEQ multiplex PCR; TCRdb stores just in-frame clones and leaves some out. The table has about 110,000 clones, approximately 82% seen once; the top ten hold around 6.4%. The specimen was blood. Every receptor here comes from a young man in good health.

V is TRBV6-1 and J is TRBJ1-3; TRBD1 matches 8 bases. This CDR3 spans 14 amino acids. V was pared by 5 bases and J by 3 bases, with 3 bases of the junction left unmatched. The germline CDR1 and CDR2 sequences are MNHNS and SASEGT. CDR3 in DNA: TGTGCCAGCAGTACGACAGGGGATGGAAACACCATATATTTT. This codes for CASSTTGDGNTIYF.

The genes are TRBV25-1 and TRBJ2-3; D remains ambiguous. Trimming removed 1 base from V and 10 bases from J, with 9 bases in between. The CDR3 runs to 12 residues. Germline CDR1 reads MGHDK; CDR2 reads SYGVNS. The CDR3: CASSEFGRPQYF. CDR3 coding DNA: TGTGCCAGCAGTGAATTTGGCCGGCCGCAGTATTTT.

This clone was seen more than once but under ten times. The chain combines TRBV27 with TRBJ1-2; no firm D call. This CDR3 has 13 amino acids. Trimming cost V 6 bases and J 5 bases, with 13 bases left between them. In germline, CDR1 is MNHEY, CDR2 SMNVEV (reference sequence). This CDR3 is CASRFSGQYGYTF. The CDR3 coding sequence is TGTGCCAGCAGATTCTCTGGCCAGTATGGCTACACCTTC.

This chain joins TRBV19 and TRBJ1-5, with TRBD1 matching 7 bases. J lost 3 bases, V lost 4 bases, and 3 bases had no gene match. Germline values: CDR1 LNHDA, CDR2 SQIVND (reference sequence). CDR3 length equals 14 residues. In DNA form, the CDR3 reads TGTGCCAGTAGTACGGGACAGAACAATCAGCCCCAGCATTTT. Encoded protein: CASSTGQNNQPQHF.

The V gene is TRBV6-5, the J gene TRBJ1-6; 7 bases agree with TRBD1. Germline trimming cut 6 bases from V and 6 bases from J; bases unmatched to any gene: 8. Germline CDR1 is MNHEY and CDR2 is SVGAGI. CDR3 length: 15 amino acids. CDR3: CASRDTGAFNSPLHF. The DNA for the CDR3 is TGTGCCAGCAGAGACACAGGGGCGTTTAATTCACCCCTCCACTTT.

V is TRBV14 and J is TRBJ1-4, with a possible D match to TRBD1 (5 bases). The germline V gene encodes CDR1 SGHDN and CDR2 FVKESK. The CDR3 length is 15 residues. The V end lost 4 bases, the J end lost 3 bases, and 12 bases lay between the germline ends. DNA of the CDR3: TGTGCCAGCAGCCCTAGGGGTGTTGCTAATGAAAAACTGTTTTTT. Its translation: CASSPRGVANEKLFF.

The chain carries TRBV5-1 and TRBJ2-1; 8 positions match TRBD1. The junction had 6 bases not matched to a gene; V was cut back by 1 base and J by 6 bases. The CDR3 length is 15 residues. From germline, CDR1 is SGHRS and CDR2 YFSETQ. The CDR3 nucleotides read TGCGCCAGCAGCTTGTTGTCCGGACAGGGCAATGAGCAGTTCTTC. Translated, it gives CASSLLSGQGNEQFF. Drawing the rest from reference TRBV5-1 and TRBJ2-1, the complete variable domain is KAGVTQTPRYLIKTRGQQVTLSCSPISGHRSVSWYQQTPGQGLQFLFEYFSETQRNKGNFPGRFSGRQFSNSRSEMNVSTLELGDSALYLCASSLLSGQGNEQFFGPGTRLTVL.

The chain joins TRBV30 to TRBJ1-5; D unclear. Germline V gene data show CDR1 as GTSNPN and CDR2 as SVGIG (reference sequence). Between the trimmed V and J ends, which lost 2 bases and 1 base, there was a span of 9 bases. The CDR3 has 14 residues. The CDR3 sequence: CAWSRDNSNQPQHF. The CDR3 DNA reads TGTGCCTGGAGTAGAGACAACAGCAATCAGCCCCAGCATTTT.

The chain uses TRBV6-6 and TRBJ2-1, with D possibly being TRBD2 (5 bases). In germline, CDR1 is MNHNY, CDR2 SVGAGI (reference sequence). Deletions cut 7 bases from V and 2 bases from J, with 12 bases between. This CDR3 has 14 amino acids. CDR3 DNA sequence: TGTGCCAGCAAGGAGAGGGCTACCTACAATGAGCAGTTCTTC. Amino acid sequence: CASKERATYNEQFF.

This clone was observed a few times. This rearrangement joins TRBV7-9 to TRBJ2-5; 11 nucleotides align to TRBD2. V dropped 5 bases and J dropped 5; count of bases not matched to a gene: 4. This CDR3 comprises 14 residues. Germline CDR1 and CDR2: SEHNR and FQNEAQ (reference sequence). The CDR3 sequence is CASSRSSGGETQYF. In DNA, the CDR3 is TGTGCCAGCAGCCGATCTAGCGGGGGGGAGACCCAGTACTTC.

The CDR3 sequence: CASSGASGGVYEQYF. In nucleotides, the CDR3 is TGTGCCAGCAGCGGGGCTAGCGGGGGAGTTTACGAGCAGTACTTC. The chain carries TRBV6-2 or TRBV6-3 and TRBJ2-7; 10 bases fit TRBD2. CDR1 is MNHEY and CDR2 is SVGEGT in the germline V gene. CDR3 length equals 15 residues. Germline trimming cut 6 bases from V and 4 bases from J; bases unmatched to any gene: 9.

This clone showed up just a few times. The chain carries TRBV11-3 and TRBJ2-2; possibly TRBD1 for D (6 bases). V was clipped by 5 bases and J by 1 base, with 11 bases between them. Germline CDR1 reads SGHNT; CDR2 reads YENEEA. The CDR3 has 15 residues. The CDR3: CASSPGQMNTGELFF. DNA of the CDR3: TGTGCCAGCAGCCCAGGACAGATGAACACCGGGGAGCTGTTTTTT.

This clone was recorded only once. The chain carries TRBV5-1 and TRBJ1-4; no definite D call. Germline CDR1 and CDR2: SGHRS and YFSETQ. The CDR3 length is 14 residues. The ends were cut back, 0 bases at V and 5 bases at J, with 8 bases in the middle. The CDR3 nucleotides are TGCGCCAGCAGCTTGGTCGCCGGGAATGAAAAACTGTTTTTT. Protein: CASSLVAGNEKLFF.

V gene TRBV4-3 combines with J gene TRBJ1-5; TRBD1 is a possible D gene (6 bases). Looked up from germline, CDR1 is LGHNA and CDR2 is YSLEER. V gave up 0 bases and J gave up 6 bases, with 12 bases separating them. The CDR3 covers 15 residues. The CDR3, as DNA: TGCGCCAGCAGCCAAGAATGGGGGGCAGGTCAGCCCCAGCATTTT. It yields the protein CASSQEWGAGQPQHF.

The J gene is TRBJ1-6, the V gene TRBV4-2; 7 bases align to TRBD1. The CDR3 has 16 residues. CDR1 and CDR2 (germline): LGHNA, YNFKEQ. J was trimmed by 6 bases and V by 0 bases; bases with no gene match: 5. This CDR3 reads CASSQDGGQINSPLHF. CDR3 sequence (DNA): TGTGCCAGCAGCCAAGACGGGGGACAGATTAATTCACCCCTCCACTTT.

The chain links TRBV5-4 to TRBJ1-3; D not resolved. CDR1 is SGHNT and CDR2 is YYREEE in the germline V gene (reference sequence). The CDR3 is 14 residues long. Between the trimmed V and J ends, which lost 4 bases and 8 bases, there was a span of 16 bases. For the CDR3, the DNA is TGTGCCAGCAGCCCGGGCCCCCTAGGGCACACCATATATTTT. It yields the protein CASSPGPLGHTIYF.

V gene TRBV18 combines with J gene TRBJ1-3; a possible D gene is TRBD1 (6 bases). CDR1 is KGHSH and CDR2 is LQKENI in the germline V gene. V lost 8 bases, J lost 2 bases, and 10 bases lay in between. The CDR3 runs 13 residues. The CDR3 DNA follows: TGTGCCAGCCGTAGGACAGCTGGAAACACCATATATTTT. Translating gives CASRRTAGNTIYF.